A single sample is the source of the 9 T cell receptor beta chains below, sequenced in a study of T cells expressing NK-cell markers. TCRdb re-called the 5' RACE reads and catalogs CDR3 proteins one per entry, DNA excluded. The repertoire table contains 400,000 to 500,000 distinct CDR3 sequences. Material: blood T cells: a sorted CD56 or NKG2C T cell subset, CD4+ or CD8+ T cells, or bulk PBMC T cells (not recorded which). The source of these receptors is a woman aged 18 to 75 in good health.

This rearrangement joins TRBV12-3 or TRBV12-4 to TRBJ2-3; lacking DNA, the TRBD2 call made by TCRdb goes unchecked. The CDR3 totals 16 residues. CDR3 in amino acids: CASSFSQGPSTDTQYF.

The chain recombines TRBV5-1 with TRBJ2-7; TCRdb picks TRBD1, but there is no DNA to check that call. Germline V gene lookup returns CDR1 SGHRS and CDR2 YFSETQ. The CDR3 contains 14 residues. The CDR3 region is CASSLGQVTYEQCF.

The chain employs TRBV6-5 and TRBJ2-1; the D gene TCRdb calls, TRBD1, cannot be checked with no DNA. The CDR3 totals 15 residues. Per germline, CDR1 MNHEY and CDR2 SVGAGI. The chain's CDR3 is CASSYLIQGANEQFF.

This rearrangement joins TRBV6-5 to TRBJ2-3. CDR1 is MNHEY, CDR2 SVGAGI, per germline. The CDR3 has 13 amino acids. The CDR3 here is CASSYFYEDTQYF.

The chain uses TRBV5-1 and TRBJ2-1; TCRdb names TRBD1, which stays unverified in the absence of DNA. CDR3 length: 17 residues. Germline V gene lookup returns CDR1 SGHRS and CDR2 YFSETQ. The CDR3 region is CASSLAVRGRTNNEQFF.

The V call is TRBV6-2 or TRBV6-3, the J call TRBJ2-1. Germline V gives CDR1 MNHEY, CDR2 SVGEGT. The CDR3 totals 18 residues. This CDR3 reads CASSYDAETGDFYNEQFF.

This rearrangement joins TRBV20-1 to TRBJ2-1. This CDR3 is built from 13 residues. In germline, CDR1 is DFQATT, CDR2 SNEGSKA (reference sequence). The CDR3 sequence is CSARKPAYNEQFF.

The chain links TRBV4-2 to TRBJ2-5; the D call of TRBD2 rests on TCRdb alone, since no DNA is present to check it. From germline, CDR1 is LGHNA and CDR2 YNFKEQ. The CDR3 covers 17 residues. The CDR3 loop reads CASSQPIASGRLETQYF.

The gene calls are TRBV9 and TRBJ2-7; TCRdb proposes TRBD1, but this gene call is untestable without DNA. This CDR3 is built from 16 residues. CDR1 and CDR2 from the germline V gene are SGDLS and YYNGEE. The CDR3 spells CASSVGVGQGYDEQYF.